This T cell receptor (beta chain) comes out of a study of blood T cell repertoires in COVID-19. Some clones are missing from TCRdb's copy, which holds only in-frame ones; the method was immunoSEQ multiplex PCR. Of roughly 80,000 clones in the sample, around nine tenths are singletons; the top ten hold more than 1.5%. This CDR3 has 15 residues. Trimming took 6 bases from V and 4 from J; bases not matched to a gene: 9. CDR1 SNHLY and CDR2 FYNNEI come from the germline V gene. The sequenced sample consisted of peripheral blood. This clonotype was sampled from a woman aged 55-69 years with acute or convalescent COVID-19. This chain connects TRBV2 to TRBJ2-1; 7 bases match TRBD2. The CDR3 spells CASRPASGGYNEQFF. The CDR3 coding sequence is TGTGCCAGCAGACCTGCTAGCGGAGGTTACAATGAGCAGTTCTTC.